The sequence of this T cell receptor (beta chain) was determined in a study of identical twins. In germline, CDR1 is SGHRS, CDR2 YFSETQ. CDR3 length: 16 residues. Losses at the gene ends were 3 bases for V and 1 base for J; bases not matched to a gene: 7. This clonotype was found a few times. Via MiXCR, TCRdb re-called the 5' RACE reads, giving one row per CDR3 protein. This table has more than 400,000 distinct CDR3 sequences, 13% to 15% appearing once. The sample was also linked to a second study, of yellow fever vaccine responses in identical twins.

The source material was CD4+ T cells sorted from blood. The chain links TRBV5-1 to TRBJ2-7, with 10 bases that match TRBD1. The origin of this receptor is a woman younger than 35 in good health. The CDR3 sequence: CASSSKPGQGSYEQYF. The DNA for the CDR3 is TGCGCCAGCAGCTCAAAACCGGGACAGGGGTCCTACGAGCAGTACTTC.